This is a list of T cell receptor beta chains from one sample in a study of T cell responses to AZD1222 COVID-19 vaccine. TCRdb's table, derived via immunoSEQ multiplex PCR, lists solely in-frame clones and lacks some. The data contain about 21,000 clones, approximately 82% of them singletons. The sequenced sample was peripheral blood, obtained on day 0 of AZD1222 vaccination. The receptors derive from an adult in good health. CDR3s include the opening cysteine and the closing phenylalanine or tryptophan. Fields, in order: clone size, J gene, V gene, D gene, CDR3 protein, CDR3 DNA. A D gene is named only where the DNA matches it firmly. Clone size is given for some rows only: seen once, a few or many times, or a class if the clone is expanded.

>once|TRBJ2-7|TRBV7-9|-
CASSKQGYEQYF
TGTGCCAGCAGCAAACAGGGCTACGAGCAGTACTTC
>-|TRBJ1-5|TRBV20-1|-
CSASSQGSNQPQHF
TGCAGTGCTAGTAGCCAGGGGAGCAATCAGCCCCAGCATTTT
>-|TRBJ2-7|TRBV4-1|TRBD1
CASSQDTGTGAEQYF
TGCGCCAGCAGCCAGGACACCGGGACAGGGGCCGAGCAGTACTTC
>-|TRBJ1-4|TRBV15|-
CATSRGPVGGEKLFF
TGTGCCACCAGCAGAGGGCCCGTAGGTGGTGAAAAACTGTTTTTT
>-|TRBJ2-5|TRBV28|TRBD2
CASSLGGEETQYF
TGTGCCAGCAGTTTAGGGGGGGAAGAGACCCAGTACTTC
>once|TRBJ1-3|TRBV30|-
CASGGVGGNTIYF
TGTGCCTCGGGAGGGGTAGGAGGAAACACCATATATTTT
>few|TRBJ1-2|TRBV13|TRBD1
CASSPGGQGVHGYTF
TGTGCCAGCAGCCCCGGGGGACAGGGGGTCCATGGCTACACCTTC
>-|TRBJ2-1|TRBV6-5|-
CASSRTGRSYNEQFF
TGTGCCAGCAGTAGGACGGGCAGGTCCTACAATGAGCAGTTCTTC
>-|TRBJ2-3|TRBV5-1|TRBD2
CASSFRASGGGTDTQYF
TGCGCCAGCAGCTTTCGGGCTAGCGGGGGTGGCACAGATACGCAGTATTTT
>-|TRBJ1-2|TRBV13|-
CASSPLLGGYTF
TGTGCCAGCAGTCCTCTTTTAGGTGGCTACACCTTC
>-|TRBJ2-5|TRBV7-3|-
CASSRTEQETQYF
TGTGCCAGCAGCAGGACCGAACAAGAGACCCAGTACTTC
>-|TRBJ2-3|TRBV5-6|-
CASSLVSETAQYF
TGTGCCAGCAGCTTGGTTTCTGAAACCGCGCAGTATTTT
>-|TRBJ1-1|TRBV6-2/TRBV6-3|-
CASSYSTFANTEAFF
TGTGCCAGCAGTTACTCGACATTTGCGAACACTGAAGCTTTCTTT
>-|TRBJ2-7|TRBV29-1|-
CSVVQGAYEQYF
TGCAGCGTTGTTCAGGGAGCCTACGAGCAGTACTTC
>-|TRBJ2-5|TRBV29-1|-
CSVEYTEETQYF
TGCAGCGTTGAATACACCGAAGAGACCCAGTACTTC
>-|TRBJ1-6|TRBV7-9|-
CASSLERVSYNSPLHF
TGTGCCAGCAGCTTAGAACGAGTTTCCTATAATTCACCCCTCCACTTT
>-|TRBJ2-7|TRBV9|TRBD2
CASSVGPGGGYEQYF
TGTGCCAGCAGCGTAGGACCGGGAGGAGGTTACGAGCAGTACTTC
>-|TRBJ1-1|TRBV7-6|-
CASSLAPVTEAFF
TGTGCCAGCAGCTTAGCTCCGGTCACTGAAGCTTTCTTT
>-|TRBJ1-4|TRBV11-2|TRBD1
CASRPPGQNNEKLFF
TGTGCCAGCAGGCCCCCGGGACAGAACAATGAAAAACTGTTTTTT
>once|TRBJ1-1|TRBV9|TRBD1
CASSVTGGMNTEAFF
TGTGCCAGCAGCGTGACAGGGGGGATGAACACTGAAGCTTTCTTT